This TCR beta chain was identified during a study of cytotoxic CD8 clonotypes in ibrutinib-treated CLL. Study summary: Partial response was seen in approximately 24 patients and complete response in 2; after median roughly 66 months, about 14 stayed remitted, approximately twelve progressed. General study results and limits: Sampling of sustained-remission and progressing patients occurred at differing times.

This clone was detected only once. Its antigen is unknown. The CDR3 is 13 residues long. Germline-derived CDR1 and CDR2 are SGHKS and YYEKEE (reference sequence). V shed 6 bases, J shed 7 bases, and the junction held 9 bases outside the gene matches. Produced via immunoSEQ multiplex PCR; TCRdb's table is partial and in-frame only. The repertoire holds under 200,000 clones, more than 65% seen once, with under 2.5% in the top ten. The gene calls are TRBV5-5 and TRBJ2-7; 8 bases line up with TRBD1. The material sequenced was PBMCs, taken after 12 months of ibrutinib treatment. The clonotype comes from a human donor with chronic lymphocytic leukemia. The CDR3, as DNA: TGTGCCAGCACCGTCCAGGGGGCGCGTGAGCAGTACTTC. Translating gives CASTVQGAREQYF. Filled out from reference TRBV5-5 and TRBJ2-7, the complete variable domain reads DAGVTQSPTHLIKTRGQQVTLRCSPISGHKSVSWYQQVLGQGPQFIFQYYEKEERGRGNFPDRFSARQFPNYSSELNVNALLLGDSALYLCASTVQGAREQYFGPGTRLTVT.